This entry is about one T cell receptor beta chain. CDR1 is SQVTM, CDR2 ANQGSEA, per germline. V lost 6 bases, J lost 1 base, and 15 bases lay in between. The CDR3 extends over 14 amino acids. This sample was taken from a study of blood T cell repertoires in COVID-19. About the study: The analysed material was cDNA or gDNA that came from T cells, B-cell-depleted T cells, or PBMCs.

In the authors' workflow: Reference gene primers were amplified, and this amplification served to estimate nucleated cell counts. Sequencing used immunoSEQ multiplex PCR; TCRdb keeps in-frame clones, though not all of them. V and J calls and clone size are those listed in that table; D and trimming were worked out from the DNA. The sample comprises some 150,000 clones, about 91% of which are singletons, and less than 5% rests with the top ten. The sample comprised peripheral blood. The sequence came from a woman aged 55-70 years who had recovered from COVID-19. The rearrangement links TRBV29-1 to TRBJ1-1; D is undetermined. This CDR3 is CSVHFIVQNTEAFF. The CDR3 nucleotides are TGCAGCGTCCATTTTATAGTCCAGAACACTGAAGCTTTCTTT.